The 10 T cell receptor beta chains below all came from one sample that was sequenced in a study of Ad26.COV2.S vaccination and SARS-CoV-2 variants. Libraries were prepared by immunoSEQ multiplex PCR; TCRdb keeps only in-frame clonotypes and omits some of them. The repertoire holds more than 250,000 clones, with around 87% as singletons. Sample treatment: some 19 received Ad26.COV2.S at low or high dose, single or two shots; several received placebo; per-sample allocation not given. Collection of samples fell on day 63 after the first vaccine or placebo injection. Sequences were derived from peripheral blood, sampled in a trial of Ad26.COV2.S vaccine versus placebo. Receptors were obtained from a person between 18 and 65 years old who received the Ad26.COV2.S COVID-19 vaccine or a placebo.

V and J are TRBV19 and TRBJ1-5, with 9 bases that match TRBD1. This CDR3 region has 15 residues. J gave up 4 bases and V 6 bases, and 7 bases lay outside the gene matches. Per the germline V gene, CDR1 is LNHDA and CDR2 is SQIVND (reference sequence). The CDR3 DNA reads TGTGCCAGTAGGAGACCGGGACAGGGAAATCAGCCCCAGCATTTT. Translated, it gives CASRRPGQGNQPQHF.

This rearrangement joins TRBV5-1 to TRBJ1-1; D is undetermined. There are 14 residues in the CDR3. V gave up 0 bases and J gave up 5 bases, with 11 bases separating them. Germline loops: CDR1 SGHRS, CDR2 YFSETQ. In nucleotides, the CDR3 is TGCGCCAGCAGCTTGGCAGCCCAAGGGACTGAAGCTTTCTTT. Its translation: CASSLAAQGTEAFF.

The chain joins TRBV27 to TRBJ2-5; TRBD2 matches at 13 bases. Per the germline V gene, CDR1 is MNHEY and CDR2 is SMNVEV (reference sequence). CDR3 length: 15 amino acids. V was clipped by 3 bases and J by 5 bases; unmatched bases: 3. CDR3: CASSFGTSGMETQYF. CDR3 nucleotide sequence: TGTGCCAGCAGTTTCGGGACTAGCGGGATGGAGACCCAGTACTTC.

This chain connects TRBV10-3 to TRBJ1-2; possible D gene TRBD1, 6 bases. Germline V gene lookup returns CDR1 ENHRY and CDR2 SYGVKD. The CDR3 runs 12 residues. Trimming pared 7 bases from V and 2 bases from J, leaving 8 bases between. The CDR3 loop reads CAIKGQNYGYTF. The DNA for the CDR3 is TGTGCCATCAAAGGACAGAACTATGGCTACACCTTC.

This clone was recorded once. V usage is TRBV4-2 and J usage is TRBJ2-7; 9 nucleotides align to TRBD1. V was pared by 2 bases and J by 1 base, with 6 bases of the junction left unmatched. The CDR3 is 16 residues long. Germline assignment: CDR1 LGHNA and CDR2 YNFKEQ. The CDR3 region is CASSQRGQGGSYEQYF. The CDR3 region has the DNA TGTGCCAGCAGCCAACGGGGACAGGGCGGATCCTACGAGCAGTACTTC.

The genes are TRBV28 and TRBJ2-7, with unresolved D. CDR3 length: 11 amino acids. Trimming took 3 bases from V and 3 from J, leaving 3 bases between them. The V gene's germline CDR1 is MDHEN and CDR2 SYDVKM. The CDR3 sequence: CASSFVYEQYF. In DNA, the CDR3 is TGTGCCAGCAGTTTTGTCTACGAGCAGTACTTC.

This rearrangement joins TRBV2 to TRBJ2-1; TRBD2 matches at 8 bases. The ends lost 4 bases at V and 6 bases at J; junction bases unmatched: 5. The CDR3 runs 14 residues. Germline-derived CDR1 and CDR2 are SNHLY and FYNNEI. The CDR3 protein is CASSGTSPANEQFF. CDR3 nucleotide sequence: TGTGCCAGCAGTGGGACTAGCCCGGCCAATGAGCAGTTCTTC.

This chain links TRBV25-1 with TRBJ2-2; D is unclear. The CDR3 is 12 amino acids. Germline V gives CDR1 MGHDK, CDR2 SYGVNS. Between the trimmed V and J ends, which lost 6 bases and 5 bases, there was a span of 7 bases. The CDR3: CASSGPTGELFF. In DNA form, the CDR3 reads TGTGCCAGCAGCGGCCCGACCGGGGAGCTGTTTTTT.

The J gene is TRBJ1-1, the V gene TRBV30; 7 bases align to TRBD1. Germline CDR1 reads GTSNPN; CDR2 reads SVGIG (reference sequence). J gave up 10 bases and V 5 bases, and 10 bases lay outside the gene matches. The CDR3 runs to 12 residues. CDR3 bases: TGTGCCTGGTCCGGGACAGCTATCGGAGCTTTCTTT. Amino acid sequence: CAWSGTAIGAFF.

This clone was recorded only once. J is TRBJ2-1 and V is TRBV4-2, with 7 bases matching TRBD1. The junction had 3 bases not matched to a gene; V was cut back by 2 bases and J by 5 bases. The CDR3 runs to 14 residues. Germline values: CDR1 LGHNA, CDR2 YNFKEQ. The CDR3: CASSQRTGDNEQFF. In nucleotides, the CDR3 is TGTGCCAGCAGCCAAAGGACAGGAGACAATGAGCAGTTCTTC.